The following is a T cell receptor (beta chain) sequence with its context. What it binds is unknown. At one end the junction does not follow the germline gene, possibly because of a read error. Patients who underwent sequencing had shown CD8+CD57+ cell expansion by flow cytometry. These data come from a study of CD8+CD57+ T cells in acquired aplastic anemia. Across the whole study: Sorted cells (CD4+ and CD8+) yielded DNA amounts that averaged around 3.5 ug.

Profiling that covered TCR beta VDJ and CDR3 relied on genomic DNA as its template. MiXCR, run by TCRdb on the reads, gives a single entry per CDR3 protein. The table lists around 80,000 distinct CDR3 sequences, 60% to 75% of them singletons. General observations from the study: Controls and patients did not differ significantly in CD8+ Simpson's diversity. Between patients and controls, about 30 CD8+ CDR3 sequences were found in common.

Germline CDR1 reads SGHTA; CDR2 reads FQGNSA. The CDR3 runs 15 residues. This chain uses TRBV7-2 with TRBJ2-7; D gene unclear. The TCR comes from a human donor with aplastic anemia. The specimen sequenced was sorted CD4+, CD8+, or CD8+CD57+ T cells (not recorded which) from PBMCs. The CDR3: CASILSSSMGSQWNF. CDR3 nucleotide sequence: TGTGCCAGCATCCTCAGTTCGTCGATGGGGTCCCAATGGAACTTC.